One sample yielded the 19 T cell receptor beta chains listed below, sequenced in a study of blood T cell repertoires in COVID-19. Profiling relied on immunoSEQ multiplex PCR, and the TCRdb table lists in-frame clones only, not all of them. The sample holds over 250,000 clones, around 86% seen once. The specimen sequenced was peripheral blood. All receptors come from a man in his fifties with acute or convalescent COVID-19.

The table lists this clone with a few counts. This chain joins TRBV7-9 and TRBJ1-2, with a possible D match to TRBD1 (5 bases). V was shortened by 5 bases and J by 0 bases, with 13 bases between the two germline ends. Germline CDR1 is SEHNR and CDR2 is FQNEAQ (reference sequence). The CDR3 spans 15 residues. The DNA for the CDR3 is TGTGCCAGCAGCAACACGGGACTGGCTAACTATGGCTACACCTTC. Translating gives CASSNTGLANYGYTF. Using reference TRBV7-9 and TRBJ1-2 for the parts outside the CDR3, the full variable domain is DTGVSQNPRHKITKRGQNVTFRCDPISEHNRLYWYRQTLGQGPEFLTYFQNEAQLEKSRLLSDRFSAERPKGSFSTLEIQRTEQGDSAMYLCASSNTGLANYGYTFGSGTRLTVV.

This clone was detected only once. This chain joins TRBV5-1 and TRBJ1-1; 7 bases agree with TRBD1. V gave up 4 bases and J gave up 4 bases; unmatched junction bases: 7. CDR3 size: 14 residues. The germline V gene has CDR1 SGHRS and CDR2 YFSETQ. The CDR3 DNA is TGCGCCAGCAGCCTAGGGGGCGTCGGCACTGAAGCTTTCTTT. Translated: CASSLGGVGTEAFF.

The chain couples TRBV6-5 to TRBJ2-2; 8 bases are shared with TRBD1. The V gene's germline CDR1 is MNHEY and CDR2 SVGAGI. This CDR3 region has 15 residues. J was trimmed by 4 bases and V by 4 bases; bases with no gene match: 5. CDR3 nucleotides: TGTGCCAGCAGTTTCCGACAGGGGATCACCGGGGAGCTGTTTTTT. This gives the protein CASSFRQGITGELFF.

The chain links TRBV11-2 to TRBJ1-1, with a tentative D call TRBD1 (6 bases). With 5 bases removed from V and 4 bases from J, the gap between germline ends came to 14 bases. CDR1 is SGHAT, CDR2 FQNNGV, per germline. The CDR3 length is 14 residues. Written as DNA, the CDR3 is TGTGCCAGCAGCATGGGAGCCAGGGGCACTGAAGCTTTCTTT. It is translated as CASSMGARGTEAFF.

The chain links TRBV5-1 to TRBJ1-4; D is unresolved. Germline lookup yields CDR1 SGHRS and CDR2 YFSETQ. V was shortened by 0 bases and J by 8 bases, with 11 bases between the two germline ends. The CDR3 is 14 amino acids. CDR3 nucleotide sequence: TGCGCCAGCAGCTTGGAGACCGCGGGGGAAAAACTGTTTTTT. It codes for CASSLETAGEKLFF. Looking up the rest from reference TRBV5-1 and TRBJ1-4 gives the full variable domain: KAGVTQTPRYLIKTRGQQVTLSCSPISGHRSVSWYQQTPGQGLQFLFEYFSETQRNKGNFPGRFSGRQFSNSRSEMNVSTLELGDSALYLCASSLETAGEKLFFGSGTQLSVL.

The CDR3 bases are TGCGCCAGCAGCTTCAACAGGGGAAGCGAGCAGTACTTC. It translates to CASSFNRGSEQYF. The chain links TRBV5-1 to TRBJ2-7; TRBD1 matches 7 bases. The V segment lost 2 bases and the J segment 6 bases; nucleotides outside the gene matches: 5. This CDR3 has 13 residues. The germline V gene has CDR1 SGHRS and CDR2 YFSETQ.

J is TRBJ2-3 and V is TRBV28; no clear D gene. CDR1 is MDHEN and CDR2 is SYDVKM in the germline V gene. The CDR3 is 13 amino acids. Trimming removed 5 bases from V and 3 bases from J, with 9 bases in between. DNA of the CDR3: TGTGCCAGCAGTATTCCACAAACAGATACGCAGTATTTT. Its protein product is CASSIPQTDTQYF.

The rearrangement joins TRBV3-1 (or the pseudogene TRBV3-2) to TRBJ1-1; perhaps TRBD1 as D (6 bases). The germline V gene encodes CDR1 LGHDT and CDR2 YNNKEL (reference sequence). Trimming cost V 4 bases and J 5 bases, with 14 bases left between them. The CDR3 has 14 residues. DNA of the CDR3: TGTGCCAGCAGCCGCGTAACAGGGTTGACTGAAGCTTTCTTT. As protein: CASSRVTGLTEAFF.

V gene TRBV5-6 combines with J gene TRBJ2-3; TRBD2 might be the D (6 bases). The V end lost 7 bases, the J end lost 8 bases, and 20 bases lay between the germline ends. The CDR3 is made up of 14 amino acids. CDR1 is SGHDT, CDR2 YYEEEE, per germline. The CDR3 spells CASARRRDYGTQYF. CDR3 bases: TGTGCCAGCGCCAGACGGAGGGATTATGGTACGCAGTATTTT.

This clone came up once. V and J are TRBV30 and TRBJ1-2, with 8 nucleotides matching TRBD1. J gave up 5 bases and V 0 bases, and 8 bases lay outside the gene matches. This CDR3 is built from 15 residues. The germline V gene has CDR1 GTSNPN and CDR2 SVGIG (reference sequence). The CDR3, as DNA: TGTGCCTGGAGTGTAACCCAGGGGGCGCGTTATGGCTACACCTTC. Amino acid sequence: CAWSVTQGARYGYTF.

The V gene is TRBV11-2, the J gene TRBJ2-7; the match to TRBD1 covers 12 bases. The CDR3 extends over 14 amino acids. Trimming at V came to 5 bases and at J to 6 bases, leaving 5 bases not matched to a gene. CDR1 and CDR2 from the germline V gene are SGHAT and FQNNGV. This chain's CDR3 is CASSAGTGGLEQYF. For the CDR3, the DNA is TGTGCCAGCAGCGCCGGGACAGGGGGCCTCGAGCAGTACTTC.

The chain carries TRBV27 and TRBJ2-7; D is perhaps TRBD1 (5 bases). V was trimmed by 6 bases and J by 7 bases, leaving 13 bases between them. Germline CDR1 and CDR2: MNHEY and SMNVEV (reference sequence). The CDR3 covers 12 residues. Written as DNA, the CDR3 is TGTGCCAGCAGGGGGCCCCTGGGGGAGCAGTACTTC. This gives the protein CASRGPLGEQYF.

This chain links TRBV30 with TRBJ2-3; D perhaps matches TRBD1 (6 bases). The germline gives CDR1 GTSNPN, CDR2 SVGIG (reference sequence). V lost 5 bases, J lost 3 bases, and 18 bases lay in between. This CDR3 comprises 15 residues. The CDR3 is CAWSSGQGQTDTQYF. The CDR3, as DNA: TGTGCCTGGTCCTCCGGCCAGGGGCAGACAGATACGCAGTATTTT.

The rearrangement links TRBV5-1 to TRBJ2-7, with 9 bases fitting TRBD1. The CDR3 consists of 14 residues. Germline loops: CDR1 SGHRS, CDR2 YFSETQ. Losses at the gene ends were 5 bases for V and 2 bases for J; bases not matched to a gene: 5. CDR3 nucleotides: TGCGCCAGCAGTCCGGGACAGGGACCCTACGAGCAGTACTTC. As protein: CASSPGQGPYEQYF.

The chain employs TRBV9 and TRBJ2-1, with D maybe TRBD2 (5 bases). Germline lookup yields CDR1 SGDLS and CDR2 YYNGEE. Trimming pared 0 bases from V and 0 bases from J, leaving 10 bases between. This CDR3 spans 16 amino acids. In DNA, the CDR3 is TGTGCCAGCAGCGTAGGGCTAGGGAGCTCCTACAATGAGCAGTTCTTC. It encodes CASSVGLGSSYNEQFF.

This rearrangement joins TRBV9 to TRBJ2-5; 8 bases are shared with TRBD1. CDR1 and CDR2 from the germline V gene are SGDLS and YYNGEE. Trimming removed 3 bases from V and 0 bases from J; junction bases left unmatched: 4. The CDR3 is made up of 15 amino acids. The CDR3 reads CASSGTGMYQETQYF. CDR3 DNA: TGTGCCAGCAGCGGGACAGGGATGTACCAAGAGACCCAGTACTTC.

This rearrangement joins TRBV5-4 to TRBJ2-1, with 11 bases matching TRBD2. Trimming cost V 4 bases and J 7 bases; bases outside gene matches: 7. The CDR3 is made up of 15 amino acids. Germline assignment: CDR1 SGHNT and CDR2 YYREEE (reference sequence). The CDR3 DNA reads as TGTGCCAGCAGCCACGGGACTAGCGGCGCAAATGAGCAGTTCTTC. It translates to CASSHGTSGANEQFF. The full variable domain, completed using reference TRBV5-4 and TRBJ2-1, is ETGVTQSPTHLIKTRGQQVTLRCSSQSGHNTVSWYQQALGQGPQFIFQYYREEENGRGNFPPRFSGLQFPNYSSELNVNALELDDSALYLCASSHGTSGANEQFFGPGTRLTVL.

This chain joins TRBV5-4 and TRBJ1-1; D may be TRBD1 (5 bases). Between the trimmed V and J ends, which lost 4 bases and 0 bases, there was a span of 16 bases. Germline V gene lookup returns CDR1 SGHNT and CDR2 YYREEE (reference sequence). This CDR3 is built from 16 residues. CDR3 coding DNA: TGTGCCAGCAGCCCGGTCGGGGGAGGGATGAACACTGAAGCTTTCTTT. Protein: CASSPVGGGMNTEAFF. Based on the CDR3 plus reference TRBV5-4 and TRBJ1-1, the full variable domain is ETGVTQSPTHLIKTRGQQVTLRCSSQSGHNTVSWYQQALGQGPQFIFQYYREEENGRGNFPPRFSGLQFPNYSSELNVNALELDDSALYLCASSPVGGGMNTEAFFGQGTRLTVV.

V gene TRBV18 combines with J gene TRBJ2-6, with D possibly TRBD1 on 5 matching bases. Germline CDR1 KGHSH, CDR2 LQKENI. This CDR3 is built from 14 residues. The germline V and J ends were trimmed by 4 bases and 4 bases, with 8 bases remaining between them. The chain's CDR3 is CASSLRGGANVLTF. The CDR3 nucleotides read TGTGCCAGCTCACTTAGGGGAGGGGCCAACGTCCTGACTTTC.